This T cell receptor beta chain was observed in a study of shared clonotypes between healthy human individuals. Across the whole study: Per donor, three plates held CD4 naive cells, three held CD4 memory, two held CD8 naive and one held CD8 memory.

Data came from immunoSEQ multiplex PCR; TCRdb stores just in-frame clones and leaves some out. The sample contains some 2,000,000 clones, approximately 94% of which appear only once. Deletions cut 0 bases from V and 2 bases from J, with 11 bases between. From germline, CDR1 is MNHEY and CDR2 SMNVEV (reference sequence). The CDR3 is 16 residues long. This clone was recorded once. The TCR comes from a man aged 18 to 30 in good health. The V call is TRBV27, the J call TRBJ1-5; possible D gene TRBD1, 5 bases. The sample taken for sequencing was naive CD4+ T cells sorted from blood. Subset: CD45RA+ positively selected. CDR3 residues: CASSLSREQGNQPQHF. The CDR3 DNA sequence: TGTGCCAGCAGTTTATCGAGGGAACAGGGCAATCAGCCCCAGCATTTT.